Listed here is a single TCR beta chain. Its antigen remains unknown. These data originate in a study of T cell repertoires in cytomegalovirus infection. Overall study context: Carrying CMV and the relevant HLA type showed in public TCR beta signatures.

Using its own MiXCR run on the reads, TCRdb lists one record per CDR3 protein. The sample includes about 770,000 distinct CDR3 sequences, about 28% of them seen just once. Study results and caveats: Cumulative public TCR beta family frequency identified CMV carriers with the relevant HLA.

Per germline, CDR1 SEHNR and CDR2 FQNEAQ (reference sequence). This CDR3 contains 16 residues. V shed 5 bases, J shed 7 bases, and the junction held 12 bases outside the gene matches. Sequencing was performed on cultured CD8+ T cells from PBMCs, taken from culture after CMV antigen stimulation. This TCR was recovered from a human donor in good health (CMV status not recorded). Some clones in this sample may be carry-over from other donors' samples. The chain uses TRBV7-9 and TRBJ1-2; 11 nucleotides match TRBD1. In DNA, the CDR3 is TGTGCCAGCAGCACTGAGGGACAGGGGGTTTTTTTTGGCTACACCTTC. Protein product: CASSTEGQGVFFGYTF.